Listed below are T cell receptor beta chains from one sample, sequenced in a study of blood T cell repertoires in COVID-19. Assay used: immunoSEQ multiplex PCR; TCRdb lists only in-frame clones, some missing. The sample includes about 270,000 clones, roughly 86% seen only once; the top ten take around 9%. Sequencing input: peripheral blood. All receptors come from a man aged 35 to 55 with active or convalescent COVID-19. Each CDR3 is given without its conserved first and last residue. D genes are given only for firm matches.

v_call	j_call	d_call	cdr3_length	cdr3_aa
TRBV9	TRBJ2-5	.	14	ASSVGGAVQGETQY
TRBV4-1	TRBJ2-5	.	13	ASSQSGGAGETQY
TRBV7-9	TRBJ2-3	.	12	ASSLGSPGDTQY
TRBV12-3/TRBV12-4	TRBJ1-5	.	11	ASSLGPDQPQH
TRBV9	TRBJ2-5	TRBD2	13	ASSKTSGGQETQY
TRBV5-1	TRBJ2-1	.	14	ASSLPRTTDYNEQF
TRBV6-6	TRBJ1-6	.	13	ASSLTAGVDSPLH
TRBV12-2	TRBJ1-5	.	12	ASRFGTENQPQH
TRBV5-1	TRBJ1-1	.	10	ASSRGSTEAF
TRBV3-1/TRBV3-2	TRBJ2-3	.	12	ASSQGRGTDTQY
TRBV29-1	TRBJ2-1	.	10	SVEDQVDEQF
TRBV4-2	TRBJ1-3	.	14	ASSHERDNSGNTIY
TRBV28	TRBJ1-5	.	12	ASRSGLGNQPQH
TRBV4-1	TRBJ2-2	TRBD2	15	ASSQLLAGPFTGELF
TRBV11-2	TRBJ2-1	TRBD2	14	ASPSRLGGSDNEQF
TRBV5-4	TRBJ2-3	TRBD2	14	ASRGGQRGNTDTQY
TRBV19	TRBJ2-7	TRBD1	12	ASSVGTGLGEQY
TRBV7-3	TRBJ2-1	TRBD2	15	ASSSLAGGRSYNEQF
TRBV3-1/TRBV3-2	TRBJ1-6	TRBD1	14	ASSQWDSTYNSPLH
TRBV9	TRBJ2-5	TRBD2	16	ASSVLGSSGGASVTQY